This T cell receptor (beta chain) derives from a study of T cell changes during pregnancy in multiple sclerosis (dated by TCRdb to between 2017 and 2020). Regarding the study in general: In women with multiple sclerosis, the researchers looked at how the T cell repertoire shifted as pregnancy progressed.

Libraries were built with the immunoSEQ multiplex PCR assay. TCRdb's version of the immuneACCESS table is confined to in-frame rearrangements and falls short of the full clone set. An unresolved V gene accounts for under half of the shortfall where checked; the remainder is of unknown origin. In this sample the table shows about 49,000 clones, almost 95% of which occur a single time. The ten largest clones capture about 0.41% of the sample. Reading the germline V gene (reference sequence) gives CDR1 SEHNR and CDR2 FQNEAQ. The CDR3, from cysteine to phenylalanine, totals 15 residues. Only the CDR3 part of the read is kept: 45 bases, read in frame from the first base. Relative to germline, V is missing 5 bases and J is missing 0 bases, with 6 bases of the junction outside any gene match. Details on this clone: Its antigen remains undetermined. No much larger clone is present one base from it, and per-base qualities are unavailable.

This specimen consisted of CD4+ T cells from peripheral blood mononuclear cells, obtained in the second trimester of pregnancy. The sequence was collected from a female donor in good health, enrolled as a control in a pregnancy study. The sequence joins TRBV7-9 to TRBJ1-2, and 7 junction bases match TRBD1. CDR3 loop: CASSPPGTANYGYTF. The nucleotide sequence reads TGTGCCAGCAGCCCCCCAGGGACAGCTAACTATGGCTACACCTTC.